These T cell receptor beta chains were read from a single sample in a study of cytomegalovirus exposure and HLA in healthy donors. Profiled with immunoSEQ multiplex PCR; TCRdb holds only in-frame clones, not every one. The profile covers 110,000 or so clones, with 70% to 80% appearing a single time and 4% to 4.5% taken by the ten largest. Sequencing input: PBMCs. The receptors here all came from a woman between 40 and 50 years old in good health and CMV-seropositive. The CDR3 runs from the conserved cysteine through the conserved F or W. Fields, in order: D gene, V gene, J gene, clone size, CDR3 DNA, CDR3 protein. A D gene is named only where the DNA matches it firmly. The size of a clone is reported for some rows only, either as once, few or many, or as a class for expanded clones.

D: NA
V: TRBV4-1
J: TRBJ1-1
size: few
DNA: TGCGCCAGCAGCCAGCGAGAAGGTGGAGGGGCGAACACTGAAGCTTTCTTT
CDR3: CASSQREGGGANTEAFF

D: NA
V: TRBV6-1
J: TRBJ2-4
size: NA
DNA: TGTGCCAGCAGTGAACAGGGTCTCCTGAGGTACTTC
CDR3: CASSEQGLLRYF

D: TRBD2
V: TRBV5-1
J: TRBJ2-1
size: few
DNA: TGCGCCAGCAGCTTGGCAGCGGGGGCGGGGAATGAGCAGTTCTTC
CDR3: CASSLAAGAGNEQFF

D: TRBD1
V: TRBV25-1
J: TRBJ1-4
size: NA
DNA: TGTGCCAGCACAGCTGGGGGACAGGGGAGTGAAAAACTGTTTTTT
CDR3: CASTAGGQGSEKLFF

D: TRBD2
V: TRBV5-4
J: TRBJ2-5
size: NA
DNA: TGTGCCAGCAGCCAGGGACTAGCGGGAGAGACCCAGTACTTC
CDR3: CASSQGLAGETQYF

D: TRBD1
V: TRBV30
J: TRBJ2-7
size: NA
DNA: TGTGCCTGGAGGCTCACAGGGGGCGGCGGGGAGCAGTACTTC
CDR3: CAWRLTGGGGEQYF

D: NA
V: TRBV19
J: TRBJ1-1
size: NA
DNA: TGTGCCAGTAGTATAGCCGGCGGCCCGAACACTGAAGCTTTCTTT
CDR3: CASSIAGGPNTEAFF

D: TRBD2
V: TRBV7-2
J: TRBJ2-5
size: NA
DNA: TGTGCCAGCAGCTTTAGCGGGGGAGGTGAGACCCAGTACTTC
CDR3: CASSFSGGGETQYF

D: TRBD1
V: TRBV30
J: TRBJ1-1
size: NA
DNA: TGTGCCTGGAGGCACCCCGGGACAGGGCACACTGAAGCTTTCTTT
CDR3: CAWRHPGTGHTEAFF

D: NA
V: TRBV2
J: TRBJ1-4
size: NA
DNA: TGTGCCGCCAGCAGGGAACGGTCAACTAATGAAAAACTGTTTTTT
CDR3: CAASRERSTNEKLFF

D: TRBD2
V: TRBV7-8
J: TRBJ2-7
size: NA
DNA: TGTGCCAGCAGCTTAGAAGCGGGGGCCCGCTACGAGCAGTACTTC
CDR3: CASSLEAGARYEQYF

D: NA
V: TRBV5-1
J: TRBJ1-2
size: once
DNA: TGCGCCAGCAGCTTGACTAGGGATATCAGTAACTATGGCTACACCTTC
CDR3: CASSLTRDISNYGYTF

D: TRBD1
V: TRBV15
J: TRBJ1-1
size: NA
DNA: TGTGCCACCAGCAGAAGGGACAGAGAAGCTTTCTTT
CDR3: CATSRRDREAFF

D: NA
V: TRBV7-2
J: TRBJ2-3
size: NA
DNA: TGTGCCAGCAGCCCAGGGGGCTTGGCGGGGGGGTACACAGATACGCAGTATTTT
CDR3: CASSPGGLAGGYTDTQYF

D: NA
V: TRBV7-2
J: TRBJ1-2
size: NA
DNA: TGTGCCAGCAGCTTAAGGGTTTCGGGGAGGGAAAACTATGGCTACACCTTC
CDR3: CASSLRVSGRENYGYTF

D: NA
V: TRBV6-1
J: TRBJ1-5
size: NA
DNA: TGTGCCAGCAGCCCGGGTCCACATCAGCCCCAGCATTTT
CDR3: CASSPGPHQPQHF

D: TRBD1
V: TRBV19
J: TRBJ1-5
size: NA
DNA: TGTGCCAGTAGCAGGGGGAAGGTGGGCAATCAGCCCCAGCATTTT
CDR3: CASSRGKVGNQPQHF